A selection of T cell receptor beta chains follows, all from one sample in a study of OX40 agonist ivuxolimab in advanced cancers. Assay used: immunoSEQ multiplex PCR; TCRdb lists only in-frame clones, some missing. The data show 76,000 or so clones, 85% to 95% seen once. The sample consisted of CD4+ or CD8+ T cells sorted from blood, taken in a trial of the OX40 agonist ivuxolimab. These receptors were obtained from an adult with an advanced solid tumor such as melanoma, head and neck, liver or kidney cancer. Both conserved end residues are part of each CDR3. D genes are given only for firm matches. Rows may omit the clone size; those that give it use once, few, many or a size class.

V gene	clone size	J gene	D gene	CDR3 DNA	CDR3 protein
TRBV6-1	.	TRBJ2-3	.	TGTGCCAGCACGAGGGGGGGGGCAGATACGCAGTATTTT	CASTRGGADTQYF
TRBV9	.	TRBJ2-7	.	TGTGCCAGCACGGCGGAACCTACCGGGAACCCTTACGAGCAGTACTTC	CASTAEPTGNPYEQYF
TRBV5-3	.	TRBJ2-7	.	TGTGCCAGAAGCTTGCCGGGACAAACCTCCTACGAGCAGTACTTC	CARSLPGQTSYEQYF
TRBV27	once	TRBJ2-1	.	TGTGCCAGCAGTCGTGTCAGGACTGTCAATGAGCAGTTCTTC	CASSRVRTVNEQFF
TRBV20-1	.	TRBJ2-7	.	TGCAGTGCTCATCAGGAAGCCGAGCAGTACTTC	CSAHQEAEQYF
TRBV27	.	TRBJ2-7	.	TGTGCCAGCAGTCTCCGACCCCTAGGCGACGAGCAGTACTTC	CASSLRPLGDEQYF
TRBV7-8	.	TRBJ1-2	TRBD1	TGTGCCAGCAGCCAAGAAGAAGGGGGCGGTCCTTTCTATGGCTACACCTTC	CASSQEEGGGPFYGYTF
TRBV5-4	once	TRBJ2-2	.	TGTGCCAGCAGCTTGAAACCAAACACCGGGGAGCTGTTTTTT	CASSLKPNTGELFF
TRBV6-1	.	TRBJ1-2	.	TGTGCCAGCAGTGAAGTCCGTCGACAGAGAAACTATGGCTACACCTTC	CASSEVRRQRNYGYTF
TRBV4-3	.	TRBJ2-7	.	TGCGCCAGCAGCCAAGACGGACAGTCCTACGAGCAGTACTTC	CASSQDGQSYEQYF
TRBV5-1	.	TRBJ2-2	TRBD1	TGCGCCAGCAGCTCTGGACCCGGGACAGGGGGCAGCGGGGAGCTGTTTTTT	CASSSGPGTGGSGELFF
TRBV6-5	.	TRBJ2-7	.	TGTGCCAGCAGTTACGGGACATCCTACGAGCAGTACTTC	CASSYGTSYEQYF
TRBV28	.	TRBJ2-5	.	TGTGCCAGCAGTTTGGTTCTAGGAGAGACCCAGTACTTC	CASSLVLGETQYF
TRBV7-7	.	TRBJ2-5	.	TGTGCTAGCAGCCAACATAGATACCAAGAGACCCAGTACTTC	CASSQHRYQETQYF
TRBV30	.	TRBJ2-7	.	TGTGCCTGGAGTGTATCACCGGAGCAGTACTTC	CAWSVSPEQYF
TRBV28	.	TRBJ2-5	TRBD2	TGTGCCAGCAGTTTATCCGTAGTAGCGGGGGGGGTAGAGACCCAGTACTTC	CASSLSVVAGGVETQYF
TRBV5-4	.	TRBJ2-1	TRBD2	TGTGCCAGCAGCCCGACTAGCGGGGCGATAAATGAGCAGTTCTTC	CASSPTSGAINEQFF
TRBV27	.	TRBJ1-1	.	TGTGCCAGCAGTTTGGGGAGGAGTACTGAAGCTTTCTTT	CASSLGRSTEAFF
TRBV19	.	TRBJ1-2	.	TGTGCCAGTAGTATAGCCCCGGACAGACGAGACTATGGCTACACCTTC	CASSIAPDRRDYGYTF
TRBV30	.	TRBJ2-6	.	TGTGCCTGGAGTAACAGACCCTCTGGGGCCAACGTCCTGACTTTC	CAWSNRPSGANVLTF
TRBV11-2	.	TRBJ1-3	.	TGTGCCAGCAGCCCCATTCGACCCTACTCTGGAAACACCATATATTTT	CASSPIRPYSGNTIYF
TRBV6-5	once	TRBJ1-1	.	TGTGCCAGCACCGGTTGGGGGGTGAACACTGAAGCTTTCTTT	CASTGWGVNTEAFF